This TCR beta chain was observed in a study of cytomegalovirus exposure and HLA in healthy donors. All the people who gave samples were healthy bone marrow donors. These donors counted as nominally healthy when sampled, but unrecorded immune exposures were likely. Study-wide results and limits: Usually a TCR sequence was rare, but some public TCRs were found in many donors. Researchers reported in a later analysis that common viral pathogens appeared linked to several top clusters.

This clone was observed a few times. Its antigen is not known. PCR amplification relied on 60 Vbeta primers (plus 13 Jbeta primers). Profiling relied on immunoSEQ multiplex PCR, and the TCRdb table lists in-frame clones only, not all of them. The sample lists about 94,000 clones, under 80% occurring once. The sequencing sample was made of PBMCs. The receptor was derived from a man aged 30 to 45 in good health and CMV-seropositive.

As DNA, the CDR3 is TGTGCCAGCAGTCCCAAGGGGGCTCAGTCTGAAGCTTTCTTT. Translating gives CASSPKGAQSEAFF. The chain is built from TRBV6-5 and TRBJ1-1, with 7 bases matching TRBD1. CDR1 MNHEY and CDR2 SVGAGI come from the germline V gene. This CDR3 is built from 14 residues. J gave up 6 bases and V 5 bases, and 9 bases lay outside the gene matches.